The 6 T cell receptor beta chains below all came from one sample that was sequenced in a study of blood T cell repertoires in COVID-19. The method was immunoSEQ multiplex PCR; TCRdb's version includes in-frame clones alone and lacks a portion of them. The sample includes under 450,000 clones, approximately 87% of them seen just once. Sequenced: PBMCs or T cells enriched from blood (not recorded which). These receptors came from a man aged 25 to 40 who had recovered from COVID-19.

This clone occurred a few times. This sequence joins TRBV5-6 and TRBJ2-7; no definite D call. The V and J ends lost 4 bases and 5 bases respectively, with 7 bases between them. Per germline, CDR1 SGHDT and CDR2 YYEEEE. This CDR3 has 11 residues. CDR3 loop: CASSRFDEQYF. DNA for the CDR3: TGTGCCAGCAGCCGGTTCGACGAGCAGTACTTC.

This clone is a singleton in its sample. The genes are TRBV19 and TRBJ1-2; 8 nucleotides match TRBD1. The germline gives CDR1 LNHDA, CDR2 SQIVND (reference sequence). The CDR3 extends over 14 amino acids. With V trimmed by 1 base and J by 8 bases, 6 bases remained unmatched. The CDR3 is CASSIGRTGLGYTF. As DNA, the CDR3 is TGTGCCAGTAGTATAGGGAGGACAGGGCTCGGCTACACCTTC.

The rearrangement uses TRBV6-5 and TRBJ1-2; D perhaps matches TRBD1 (5 bases). Trimming stripped 10 bases from V and 4 bases from J, with 10 bases between. Per germline, CDR1 MNHEY and CDR2 SVGAGI. This CDR3 has 11 amino acids. In DNA form, the CDR3 reads TGTGCCACAGGGAAGTCCTATGGCTACACCTTC. This translates into CATGKSYGYTF.

The CDR3 loop reads CASSAGTQNTEAFF. In DNA form, the CDR3 reads TGTGCCAGCAGTGCCGGGACACAGAACACTGAAGCTTTCTTT. The rearrangement joins TRBV9 to TRBJ1-1, with a weak D call TRBD1 (6 bases). Germline CDR1 SGDLS, CDR2 YYNGEE. Trimming took off 5 bases at V and 1 base at J, with 12 bases between the two ends. The CDR3 has 14 residues.

This rearrangement joins TRBV12-5 to TRBJ1-2; 7 bases agree with TRBD1. After removal of 3 bases from V and 4 bases from J, the junction contained 8 bases not matched to a gene. Germline V gives CDR1 LGHNT, CDR2 FRNRAP. The CDR3 contains 15 residues. Written as DNA, the CDR3 is TGTGCTAGTGGTTTAGGAGGGGGCTCAGGCTATGGCTACACCTTC. Its translation: CASGLGGGSGYGYTF.

The CDR3 sequence: CASSYSSGANTGELFF. CDR3 DNA sequence: TGTGCCAGCAGTTACTCCTCAGGGGCGAACACCGGGGAGCTGTTTTTT. The chain combines TRBV6-5 with TRBJ2-2; a weak D match, TRBD1 (6 bases). The CDR3 totals 16 residues. The germline V gene has CDR1 MNHEY and CDR2 SVGAGI. V was trimmed by 0 bases and J by 0 bases, leaving 8 bases between them.